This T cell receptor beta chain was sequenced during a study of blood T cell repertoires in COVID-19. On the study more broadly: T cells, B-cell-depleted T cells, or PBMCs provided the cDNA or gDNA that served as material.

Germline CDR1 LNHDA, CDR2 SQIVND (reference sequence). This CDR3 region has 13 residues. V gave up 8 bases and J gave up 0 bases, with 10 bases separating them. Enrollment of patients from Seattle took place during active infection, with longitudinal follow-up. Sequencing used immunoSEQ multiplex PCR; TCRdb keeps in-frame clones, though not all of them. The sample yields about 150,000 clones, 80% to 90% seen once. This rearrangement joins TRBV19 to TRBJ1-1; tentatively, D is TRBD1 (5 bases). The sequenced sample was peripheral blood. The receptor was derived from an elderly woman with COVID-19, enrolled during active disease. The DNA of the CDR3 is TGTGCCAGTGCCCGGGGGGTGAACACTGAAGCTTTCTTT. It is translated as CASARGVNTEAFF.